This TCR beta chain comes out of a study of neurological immune-mediated disorders (dated by TCRdb to between 2018 and 2021). A note on the overall study: Among the roughly 34 multiple sclerosis patients, relapsing-remitting MS was present in some 31 and secondary progressive MS was present in 3. Peripheral blood TCR-beta repertoires from HTLV-I-associated myelopathy (HAM/TSP) patients, multiple sclerosis patients and healthy controls were compared by UMI-based sequencing. The roughly 99 TCR-beta libraries covered PBMC samples along with longitudinal samples, technical triplicates, and paired sorted CD4+ and CD8+ T-cell subsets. The cohort comprised 68 subjects: roughly 14 HAM/TSP patients, 35 or so multiple sclerosis patients and about 20 healthy controls. What the research found in general, with its limitations: No clinical or MRI features were associated with the MS cluster, and the authors said that larger cohorts are needed. Phylogenetic analysis grouped repertoires from 18 of 34 MS patients into a cluster of related CDR3 sequences, suggesting a possible repertoire-level signature. TCR clonal expansion was highest in HAM/TSP patients and lowest in MS patients, with MS patients falling below even healthy controls. Across subjects, expanded clones never shared an identical CDR3 amino acid sequence, which suggests that the TCR-beta repertoires in every group were private.

For the unsorted PBMC libraries, 2 million PBMCs were stored in RNAlater at -80 degrees C until RNA extraction and were used to generate the libraries. The multiple sclerosis patients were enrolled in a US clinical protocol that used magnetic resonance imaging to evaluate disease progression. PBMCs were separated from peripheral blood using Ficoll-Hypaque density gradient centrifugation and then cryopreserved in liquid nitrogen. Spanning cysteine to phenylalanine, the CDR3 consists of 15 amino acids. Only the CDR3 region is kept as DNA, spanning 45 bases read in frame from base 1. Trimming leaves V shorter by 5 bases and J shorter by 2 bases, with the junction holding 4 bases beyond the gene matches. As encoded in the germline V gene, CDR1 is MNHEY while CDR2 is SVGAGI. This clonotype was seen ten or more times. Its antigen has not been determined. It has no much larger one-base neighbor in the sample; base qualities were not kept.

cDNA was synthesized by template-switch 5'RACE using a primer carrying a 10-nucleotide random unique molecular identifier by which each TCR transcript was tagged. Each sequencing run produced over 160 million TCR-beta sequences covering 15-18 subjects. Total RNA was extracted with the RNeasy kit. Using the KAPA Real-time Library Amplification kit, TCR-beta VDJ regions were amplified with primers for the TCR constant region and the 5'RACE anchor. Sample indexes and Illumina adaptors were added in a first PCR, and a second PCR then increased library yield. The roughly 650 bp TCR product was size-selected on a 2% E-gel SizeSelection system after Ampure bead purification. Before pooling, library quality was assessed on a Bioanalyzer, concentration was determined with Qubit, and library quantification was performed with the Kapa Library Quantification kit. An Illumina HiSeq 2500 was used to sequence the libraries paired-end at 2 x 150 bp. To increase sequence diversity, about 23-32% phiX was spiked into each library pool. On the authors' methods: The quality-filtered reads were processed with the UMI-based MiGEC pipeline, whose error correction step removed more than 80% of the raw TCR sequences. IMGT germline references were used for aligning VDJ genes, and each clonotype was defined as a unique CDR3 amino acid sequence together with its V-J genes. VDJtools evaluated clonal expansion, Shannon diversity and CDR3 relatedness (CalcPairwiseDistances, ClusterSamples); CLCbio workbench built phylogenetic trees. Clones with at least 8 unique UMIs were defined as expanded, with this threshold being based on coefficient-of-variation modelling across technical triplicates. TCRdb passed the public sequencing reads through fastp at Q25 and MiXCR, retaining productive beta sequences. Records with the same CDR3 protein are collapsed into one entry carrying the most frequent genes and DNA. The V and J calls and clone size are TCRdb's, not the authors'. In this sample the table shows over 25,000 distinct CDR3 sequences, roughly 1.6% of which occur a single time. 7.5% to 10% of the sample lies in the top ten.

The chain is encoded by TRBV6-5 joined to TRBJ2-7; TRBD2 agrees with 12 junctional bases. The sample was PBMCs. The clonotype was recovered from a woman aged 25 to 39 with multiple sclerosis. The bases are TGTGCCAGCAGTACACTAGCGGGGGGACCCTACGAGCAGTACTTC. Translated, this is CASSTLAGGPYEQYF.